This note documents a single T cell receptor (beta chain) sequence. This entry comes from a study of T-cell reconstitution after alpha-beta-depleted transplantation in children. Unique molecular identifiers were incorporated during preparation of the TCRbeta library. Using its own MiXCR run on the PCR reads, TCRdb lists one record per CDR3 protein. Counted here are approximately 590,000 distinct CDR3 sequences, roughly a tenth occurring once; the ten biggest clones make up less than 5%. The clonotype was recovered from a human donor who donated a stem cell graft to a child with acute myeloid leukemia. The sequencing here drew on PBMCs from the stem cell graft donor, taken from the stem cell graft.

The CDR3 DNA reads as TGCAGCGTCAAAGAGGGTGGCTACACCTTC. It is translated as CSVKEGGYTF. V usage is TRBV29-1 and J usage is TRBJ1-2; D is uncertain. Deletions cut 6 bases from V and 7 bases from J, with 9 bases between. From germline, CDR1 is SQVTM and CDR2 ANQGSEA. This CDR3 has 10 residues.